One and the same sample provided the 9 T cell receptor beta chains below, sequenced in a study of blood T cell repertoires in COVID-19. Assay used: immunoSEQ multiplex PCR; TCRdb lists only in-frame clones, some missing. Of around 180,000 clones in the sample, under 85% were seen once. Sequencing was carried out using PBMCs or T cells enriched from blood (not recorded which). All receptors come from a middle-aged man who had recovered from COVID-19.

The chain recombines TRBV2 with TRBJ1-6; TRBD1 agrees at 8 bases. V gave up 5 bases and J gave up 9 bases; unmatched junction bases: 12. The CDR3 covers 16 residues. Germline V gene data show CDR1 as SNHLY and CDR2 as FYNNEI. The CDR3 DNA reads TGTGCCAGCAGTAAACTATCCGGGACAGGATCTTCACCCCTCCACTTT. This codes for CASSKLSGTGSSPLHF.

V usage is TRBV3-1 (or the pseudogene TRBV3-2) and J usage is TRBJ2-3; D not resolved. The CDR3 sequence is 16 residues long. The germline V and J ends were trimmed by 2 bases and 6 bases, with 18 bases remaining between them. Germline V gene lookup returns CDR1 LGHDT and CDR2 YNNKEL (reference sequence). This CDR3 reads CASSQQRGSVGDTQYF. The DNA of the CDR3 is TGTGCCAGCAGCCAACAAAGAGGATCGGTGGGTGATACGCAGTATTTT.

The chain employs TRBV5-1 and TRBJ1-6, with 8 positions matching TRBD1. V was pared by 2 bases and J by 8 bases, with 12 bases of the junction left unmatched. This CDR3 comprises 17 residues. The germline V gene has CDR1 SGHRS and CDR2 YFSETQ. This CDR3 is CASSLGQGSGGDSPLHF. DNA of the CDR3: TGCGCCAGCAGCTTAGGACAGGGTAGCGGAGGCGATTCACCCCTCCACTTT.

J is TRBJ2-5 and V is TRBV5-1; TRBD1 matches at 8 bases. CDR1 SGHRS and CDR2 YFSETQ come from the germline V gene. With 3 bases clipped from V and 3 bases from J, the junction kept 7 bases outside the gene matches. The CDR3 contains 15 residues. The CDR3 region is CASSSAGTGEETQYF. The CDR3 coding sequence is TGCGCCAGCAGCTCCGCCGGGACAGGAGAAGAGACCCAGTACTTC.

This chain uses TRBV5-6 with TRBJ2-7, with 7 bases that match TRBD1. CDR1 is SGHDT and CDR2 is YYEEEE in the germline V gene. V gave up 5 bases and J gave up 1 base; unmatched junction bases: 9. This CDR3 contains 15 residues. The CDR3 DNA is TGTGCCAGCAGTCCGAGGGGCAGGGGGTCCTACGAGCAGTACTTC. It encodes CASSPRGRGSYEQYF. Supplemented by reference TRBV5-6 and TRBJ2-7, the full variable domain reads DAGVTQSPTHLIKTRGQQVTLRCSPKSGHDTVSWYQQALGQGPQFIFQYYEEEERQRGNFPDRFSGHQFPNYSSELNVNALLLGDSALYLCASSPRGRGSYEQYFGPGTRLTVT.

The CDR3, as DNA: TGTGCCAGCAGCTCGCGGGGGCCTACTGGTGGCGAGCAGTACTTC. This translates into CASSSRGPTGGEQYF. The rearrangement uses TRBV7-2 and TRBJ2-7, with D tentatively TRBD2 (7 bases). The V and J ends lost 4 bases and 6 bases respectively, with 19 bases between them. CDR1 is SGHTA, CDR2 FQGNSA, per germline. CDR3 size: 15 residues.

This chain connects TRBV5-6 to TRBJ1-5; 8 nucleotides match TRBD1. Germline values: CDR1 SGHDT, CDR2 YYEEEE. The CDR3 totals 14 residues. V lost 4 bases and J lost 6; bases outside the gene matches: 6. The DNA of the CDR3 is TGTGCCAGCAGCCTGACAGGGGAGGGTCAGCCCCAGCATTTT. Its translation is CASSLTGEGQPQHF.

This clone was recorded only once. The chain is built from TRBV6-5 and TRBJ1-6; 7 bases are shared with TRBD1. Germline CDR1 MNHEY, CDR2 SVGAGI. V trimming: 8 bases; J trimming: 4 bases; junction bases outside the gene matches: 5. CDR3 length equals 14 residues. The CDR3 spells CASHQGQYNSPLHF. For the CDR3, the DNA is TGTGCCAGCCACCAGGGACAGTATAATTCACCCCTCCACTTT.

The V and J genes are TRBV7-8 and TRBJ1-5; 8 nucleotides align to TRBD1. The V gene's germline CDR1 is SGHVS and CDR2 FQNEAQ. The CDR3 runs to 14 residues. Unmatched junction bases numbered 4, after V lost 5 bases and J lost 4 bases. The CDR3 DNA follows: TGTGCCAGCAGCCTCGGGACAGGAAATCAGCCCCAGCATTTT. This sequence encodes CASSLGTGNQPQHF. Drawing the rest from reference TRBV7-8 and TRBJ1-5, the complete variable domain is GAGVSQSPRYKVAKRGQDVALRCDPISGHVSLFWYQQALGQGPEFLTYFQNEAQLDKSGLPSDRFFAERPEGSVSTLKIQRTQQEDSAVYLCASSLGTGNQPQHFGDGTRLSIL.